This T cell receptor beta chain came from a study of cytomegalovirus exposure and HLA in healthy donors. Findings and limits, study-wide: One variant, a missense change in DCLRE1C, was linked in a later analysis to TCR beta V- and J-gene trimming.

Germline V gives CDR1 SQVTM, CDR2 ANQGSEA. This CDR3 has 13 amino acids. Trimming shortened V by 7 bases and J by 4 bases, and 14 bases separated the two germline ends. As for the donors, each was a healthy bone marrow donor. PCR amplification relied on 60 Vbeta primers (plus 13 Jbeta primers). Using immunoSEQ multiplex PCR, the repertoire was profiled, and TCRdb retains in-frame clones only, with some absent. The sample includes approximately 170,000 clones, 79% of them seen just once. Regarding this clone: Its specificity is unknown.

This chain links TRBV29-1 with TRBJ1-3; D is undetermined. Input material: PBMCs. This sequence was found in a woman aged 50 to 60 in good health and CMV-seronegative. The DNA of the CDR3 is TGCAGCGGTGTGAGTCCCGGGGGAAACACCATATATTTT. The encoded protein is CSGVSPGGNTIYF. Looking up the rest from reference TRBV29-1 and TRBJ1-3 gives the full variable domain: SAVISQKPSRDICQRGTSLTIQCQVDSQVTMMFWYRQQPGQSLTLIATANQGSEATYESGFVIDKFPISRPNLTFSTLTVSNMSPEDSSIYLCSGVSPGGNTIYFGEGSWLTVV.